The following is a T cell receptor (beta chain) sequence with its context. The sample is drawn from a study of beta chain features in type 1 diabetes. This CDR3 comprises 13 residues. The germline V gene has CDR1 MNHEY and CDR2 SMNVEV (reference sequence). The ends were cut back, 6 bases at V and 9 bases at J, with 16 bases in the middle. Sequenced material consisted of expressed TCRB transcripts (all of the isolated RNA was reverse transcribed). Profiled with immunoSEQ multiplex PCR; TCRdb holds only in-frame clones, not every one. The sample contains about 290,000 clones, roughly 8% of which appear only once.

The receptor comes from a woman between 18 and 29 years old in good health. This chain links TRBV27 with TRBJ2-3; D call uncertain. The sequencing sample was made of central memory CD4+ T cells from blood. CDR3 DNA sequence: TGTGCCAGCAGGGGCTTCAGTGTGGCCACGCAGTATTTT. Its protein product is CASRGFSVATQYF.